Listed below are T cell receptor beta chains from one sample, sequenced in a study of cytomegalovirus exposure and HLA in healthy donors. Clones were sequenced by immunoSEQ multiplex PCR, and TCRdb holds only the in-frame ones, with some missing. The sample includes 80,000 to 95,000 clones, approximately 63% of them seen just once. Material: PBMCs. The receptors shown here come from a young woman in good health and CMV-seronegative. Both conserved end residues are part of each CDR3. The order of the fields is CDR3 DNA, CDR3 protein, J gene, D gene, CDR3 length, clone size, V gene. A D gene is named only where the DNA matches it firmly. The size field is filled for only some rows; it gives once, few, many or a size class.

DNA: TGTGCCAGCAGCTTCCGGGATGGCTACACCTTC; CDR3: CASSFRDGYTF; J: TRBJ1-2; D: -; length: 11; size: few; V: TRBV11-2
DNA: TGTGCCAGCAGCCAAGGGCTAGCGGGGGACGGGGGGGAGCTGTTTTTT; CDR3: CASSQGLAGDGGELFF; J: TRBJ2-2; D: TRBD2; length: 16; size: -; V: TRBV4-2
DNA: TGTGCCAGCAGTTACTCGAGTTTAACGGGGTGGACCTTC; CDR3: CASSYSSLTGWTF; J: TRBJ1-2; D: -; length: 13; size: once; V: TRBV6-5
DNA: TGTGCCAGCAGTTTCGATCGGGTATCCTATTACGAGCAGTACTTC; CDR3: CASSFDRVSYYEQYF; J: TRBJ2-7; D: -; length: 15; size: -; V: TRBV6-1
DNA: TGTGCCAGCAGCTTTCCGACTAGCGGGAGCGGGGGGCAGTTCTTC; CDR3: CASSFPTSGSGGQFF; J: TRBJ2-1; D: TRBD2; length: 15; size: few; V: TRBV5-6
DNA: TGTGCCAGCAGCTTGGCCAACCGGGGCGAGCAGTACTTC; CDR3: CASSLANRGEQYF; J: TRBJ2-7; D: -; length: 13; size: few; V: TRBV5-6
DNA: TGCGCCAGCAGCGCTGGACAGGGAGCGTTACCTAACTATGGCTACACCTTC; CDR3: CASSAGQGALPNYGYTF; J: TRBJ1-2; D: TRBD1; length: 17; size: -; V: TRBV5-1
DNA: TGTGCCAGCAGTTTGGGGGGGGGCTACACCTTC; CDR3: CASSLGGGYTF; J: TRBJ1-2; D: -; length: 11; size: few; V: TRBV6-6
DNA: TGTGCCAGCAGTTTGCTTAGCGGGGCTTACGAGCAGTACTTC; CDR3: CASSLLSGAYEQYF; J: TRBJ2-7; D: TRBD2; length: 14; size: -; V: TRBV27
DNA: TGTGCCAGCAGTCCCACCGAGGGGGCAAATACGCAGTATTTT; CDR3: CASSPTEGANTQYF; J: TRBJ2-3; D: TRBD1; length: 14; size: few; V: TRBV6-6
DNA: TGTGCCAGCAGTGGTCTGGCCAGCGGGTCTCTGGAGCAGTACTTC; CDR3: CASSGLASGSLEQYF; J: TRBJ2-7; D: -; length: 15; size: few; V: TRBV25-1
DNA: TGTGCCAGCAGCTCAACAGGGATGTCGAACACTGAAGCTTTCTTT; CDR3: CASSSTGMSNTEAFF; J: TRBJ1-1; D: -; length: 15; size: -; V: TRBV5-6
DNA: TGTGCCAGCAGTCCGACAAGGGGAGGCTACACCTTC; CDR3: CASSPTRGGYTF; J: TRBJ1-2; D: -; length: 12; size: few; V: TRBV28
DNA: TGTGCCAGCAGCTTGCAGGGAAGGAACACCATATATTTT; CDR3: CASSLQGRNTIYF; J: TRBJ1-3; D: -; length: 13; size: -; V: TRBV7-9
DNA: TGTGCCAGCAGCCCCGGCGACAGGGTTTACCTAGCCAAAAACATTCAGTACTTC; CDR3: CASSPGDRVYLAKNIQYF; J: TRBJ2-4; D: TRBD1; length: 18; size: few; V: TRBV28
DNA: TGTGCCAGCTCACCACTACAGAACACTGAAGCTTTCTTT; CDR3: CASSPLQNTEAFF; J: TRBJ1-1; D: -; length: 13; size: once; V: TRBV18
DNA: TGTGCCAGCAGTTCCGACTTTGAGCAGTTCTTC; CDR3: CASSSDFEQFF; J: TRBJ2-1; D: -; length: 11; size: -; V: TRBV5-4
DNA: TGTGCCAGCTCACCCGGACAGGGTGGAAGTGAAAAACTGTTTTTT; CDR3: CASSPGQGGSEKLFF; J: TRBJ1-4; D: TRBD1; length: 15; size: -; V: TRBV18
DNA: TGTGCCAGCAGCGTAGGAGGGCGACTGGAAGAGACCCAGTACTTC; CDR3: CASSVGGRLEETQYF; J: TRBJ2-5; D: -; length: 15; size: few; V: TRBV9
DNA: TGTGCCAGCAGCTCACCTAGCGGGGGTCTTTTCCGGGAGACCCAGTACTTC; CDR3: CASSSPSGGLFRETQYF; J: TRBJ2-5; D: TRBD2; length: 17; size: -; V: TRBV7-6
DNA: TGTGCCTGGATCGGGGGGCGCGGGGAGACCCAGTACTTC; CDR3: CAWIGGRGETQYF; J: TRBJ2-5; D: -; length: 13; size: -; V: TRBV30
DNA: TGTGCCAGCAGCGGGCGTGATGGCTATGGCTACACCTTC; CDR3: CASSGRDGYGYTF; J: TRBJ1-2; D: -; length: 13; size: -; V: TRBV7-3
DNA: TGTGCCAGCAGCTTGTTAGCAGATACGCAGTATTTT; CDR3: CASSLLADTQYF; J: TRBJ2-3; D: -; length: 12; size: -; V: TRBV5-6
DNA: TGTGCCAGCAGCTGGGCGATAGGTGAAGCTTTCTTT; CDR3: CASSWAIGEAFF; J: TRBJ1-1; D: -; length: 12; size: once; V: TRBV5-6
DNA: TGTGCCAGCAGTTTATGGGGGGGTCCCTCCTACGAGCAGTACTTC; CDR3: CASSLWGGPSYEQYF; J: TRBJ2-7; D: -; length: 15; size: -; V: TRBV28
DNA: TGCGCCAGCAGCCATGGGGGACAGGGGGCATATGGCTACACCTTC; CDR3: CASSHGGQGAYGYTF; J: TRBJ1-2; D: TRBD1; length: 15; size: -; V: TRBV5-1
DNA: TGTGCCAGCAGTTACGCCGGGACACTGACCTACGAGCAGTACTTC; CDR3: CASSYAGTLTYEQYF; J: TRBJ2-7; D: -; length: 15; size: once; V: TRBV6-5
DNA: TGCAGCGTTGAGACGGTCGTGAGGACAGACCTCTACGAGCAGTACTTC; CDR3: CSVETVVRTDLYEQYF; J: TRBJ2-7; D: -; length: 16; size: -; V: TRBV29-1
DNA: TGTGCCAGCACTCCCCTAGCGGGGGGGACCCAGATGTTCGAGCAGTACTTC; CDR3: CASTPLAGGTQMFEQYF; J: TRBJ2-7; D: TRBD2; length: 17; size: -; V: TRBV7-2
DNA: TGTGCCAGCAGGGGCCGGGACAGGAACTACAATGAGCAGTTCTTC; CDR3: CASRGRDRNYNEQFF; J: TRBJ2-1; D: TRBD1; length: 15; size: -; V: TRBV28
DNA: TGTGCCTGGAGTACCGGGACTGGGGCCTCGGGCATTCAGTACTTC; CDR3: CAWSTGTGASGIQYF; J: TRBJ2-4; D: -; length: 15; size: -; V: TRBV30
DNA: TGTGCCAGCAGTGTAAAAGTAGTCGGGTCCTATAATTCACCCCTCCACTTT; CDR3: CASSVKVVGSYNSPLHF; J: TRBJ1-6; D: -; length: 17; size: -; V: TRBV6-1
DNA: TGTGCCAGCAGGGAGTACAGGGGGCTTGAAGCTTTCTTT; CDR3: CASREYRGLEAFF; J: TRBJ1-1; D: TRBD1; length: 13; size: -; V: TRBV27
DNA: TGTGCCAGCAGCTACCGGACAGGCTCCTACGAGCAGTACTTC; CDR3: CASSYRTGSYEQYF; J: TRBJ2-7; D: TRBD1; length: 14; size: once; V: TRBV5-6
DNA: TGTGCCAGTAGTATAGATGTAGTATTTGAAGCTTTCTTT; CDR3: CASSIDVVFEAFF; J: TRBJ1-1; D: -; length: 13; size: -; V: TRBV19
DNA: TGTGCCAGCTCACCACCGTCCGGGGGCTCCTACGAGCAGTACTTC; CDR3: CASSPPSGGSYEQYF; J: TRBJ2-7; D: -; length: 15; size: -; V: TRBV18
DNA: TGCGCCAGCGGGGGCAGCGCCTACGAGCAGTACTTC; CDR3: CASGGSAYEQYF; J: TRBJ2-7; D: -; length: 12; size: -; V: TRBV5-1
DNA: TGTGCCACCCGGGACAGGAGTTTGGATACGCAGTATTTT; CDR3: CATRDRSLDTQYF; J: TRBJ2-3; D: TRBD1; length: 13; size: -; V: TRBV15
DNA: TGTGCCAGCAGCTACCCGACAGGGGGGAATGATGGCTACACCTTC; CDR3: CASSYPTGGNDGYTF; J: TRBJ1-2; D: TRBD1; length: 15; size: -; V: TRBV7-9
DNA: TGTGCCAGCAGTTACGTAGCGGGCACTTATACGCAGTATTTT; CDR3: CASSYVAGTYTQYF; J: TRBJ2-3; D: TRBD2; length: 14; size: -; V: TRBV6-5
DNA: TGCGCCAGCAGCGAGGGACAGAAGAATCAGCCCCAGCATTTT; CDR3: CASSEGQKNQPQHF; J: TRBJ1-5; D: TRBD1; length: 14; size: -; V: TRBV5-1
DNA: TGCGCCAGCAGCCAACTAGGGACAGGGGGCGAGCAGTACTTC; CDR3: CASSQLGTGGEQYF; J: TRBJ2-7; D: TRBD1; length: 14; size: -; V: TRBV4-3
DNA: TGTGCCAGCAGCTTTCAGACAGGGGATGAGCAGTTCTTC; CDR3: CASSFQTGDEQFF; J: TRBJ2-1; D: TRBD1; length: 13; size: few; V: TRBV7-7
DNA: TGTGCCAGCAGCTTGGACAGGGTGTCACCCCTCCACTTT; CDR3: CASSLDRVSPLHF; J: TRBJ1-6; D: -; length: 13; size: -; V: TRBV5-4
DNA: TGTGCCAGCAGCTCAAGCGGGAGTAAGGGTATCCAAGAGACCCAGTACTTC; CDR3: CASSSSGSKGIQETQYF; J: TRBJ2-5; D: TRBD2; length: 17; size: -; V: TRBV13
DNA: TGTGCCAGCAGCTTGGAACTAGCGGGAGCCTACAATGAGCAGTTCTTC; CDR3: CASSLELAGAYNEQFF; J: TRBJ2-1; D: TRBD2; length: 16; size: -; V: TRBV5-4
DNA: TGTGCCACCAGCAGAGAGAGGTATGGCTACACCTTC; CDR3: CATSRERYGYTF; J: TRBJ1-2; D: -; length: 12; size: -; V: TRBV15
DNA: TGTGCCAGCAGCTCGCACGCAGGCCAGACAACTAATGAAAAACTGTTTTTT; CDR3: CASSSHAGQTTNEKLFF; J: TRBJ1-4; D: -; length: 17; size: -; V: TRBV11-2
DNA: TGTGCCAGCAGCTCGCCAGGGACAGGGGTGACCGGGGAGCTGTTTTTT; CDR3: CASSSPGTGVTGELFF; J: TRBJ2-2; D: TRBD1; length: 16; size: -; V: TRBV4-2